A selection of T cell receptor beta chains follows, all from one sample in a study of human T cells and chemical hapten exposure. TCRdb re-derived calls from the RACE reads in MiXCR, one entry per CDR3 protein. Seen here are 80,000 to 100,000 distinct CDR3 sequences, 9.3% observed once, and the top ten hold 2% to 2.5%. The source was whole blood, collected in connection with sensitization to the hapten diphenylcyclopropenone (DPC). The receptors derive from a woman aged 35 to 49 with alopecia areata. Some clones in this sample may be carry-over from other donors' samples. CDR3s include the opening cysteine and the closing phenylalanine or tryptophan. The D gene is left open where the match is weak. Size is omitted from some rows. Given values are once, few, many or a class for expanded clones.

j_gene: TRBJ2-1
v_gene: TRBV4-2
d_gene: TRBD1
abundance: few
CDR3aa: CASGQGQGRNEQFF
CDR3nt: TGTGCCAGCGGTCAGGGACAGGGAAGAAATGAGCAGTTCTTC

j_gene: TRBJ1-2
v_gene: TRBV6-2/TRBV6-3
d_gene: .
abundance: many
CDR3aa: CASSYTGGYGYTF
CDR3nt: TGTGCCAGCAGTTACACCGGGGGCTATGGCTACACCTTC

j_gene: TRBJ2-3
v_gene: TRBV7-2
d_gene: TRBD2
abundance: few
CDR3aa: CASSSGLAGATQYF
CDR3nt: TGTGCCAGCAGCTCGGGACTAGCGGGAGCTACGCAGTATTTT

j_gene: TRBJ2-7
v_gene: TRBV29-1
d_gene: TRBD1
abundance: many
CDR3aa: CSAGQGSSYEQYF
CDR3nt: TGCAGCGCCGGACAGGGATCCTCCTACGAGCAGTACTTC

j_gene: TRBJ2-2
v_gene: TRBV20-1
d_gene: TRBD2
abundance: many
CDR3aa: CSARGGTSGSPGELFF
CDR3nt: TGCAGTGCTAGGGGGGGGACTAGCGGGAGCCCCGGGGAGCTGTTTTTT

j_gene: TRBJ2-1
v_gene: TRBV29-1
d_gene: .
abundance: many
CDR3aa: CSVDRGGEQFF
CDR3nt: TGCAGCGTTGATAGGGGTGGGGAGCAGTTCTTC

j_gene: TRBJ1-6
v_gene: TRBV4-1
d_gene: .
abundance: .
CDR3aa: CDSSQFEMGVNSPLYF
CDR3nt: TGCGACAGCAGCCAATTTGAGATGGGAGTTAATTCACCCCTCTACTTT

j_gene: TRBJ1-2
v_gene: TRBV2
d_gene: .
abundance: .
CDR3aa: CASKRTHDGYTF
CDR3nt: TGTGCCAGCAAACGGACGCACGATGGCTACACCTTC

j_gene: TRBJ2-3
v_gene: TRBV4-1
d_gene: .
abundance: many
CDR3aa: CASSHHYLSGTDTQYF
CDR3nt: TGCGCCAGCAGCCACCATTACCTTAGTGGCACAGATACGCAGTATTTT

j_gene: TRBJ2-7
v_gene: TRBV29-1
d_gene: .
abundance: many
CDR3aa: CSVDSGTYEQYF
CDR3nt: TGCAGCGTGGACAGTGGGACCTACGAGCAGTACTTC

j_gene: TRBJ2-1
v_gene: TRBV20-1
d_gene: .
abundance: many
CDR3aa: CSALKLPQGQFF
CDR3nt: TGCAGTGCTCTCAAACTCCCACAGGGGCAGTTCTTC

j_gene: TRBJ2-7
v_gene: TRBV19
d_gene: TRBD2
abundance: many
CDR3aa: CASSWTSGVLGEQYF
CDR3nt: TGTGCCAGTAGTTGGACTAGCGGGGTTTTGGGGGAGCAGTACTTC

j_gene: TRBJ1-4
v_gene: TRBV18
d_gene: .
abundance: many
CDR3aa: CASSPNIGDGHEKLFF
CDR3nt: TGTGCCAGCTCACCCAATATTGGGGACGGTCATGAAAAACTGTTTTTT

j_gene: TRBJ2-2
v_gene: TRBV19
d_gene: TRBD1
abundance: many
CDR3aa: CASSDRVWTGELFF
CDR3nt: TGTGCCAGTAGTGACAGGGTGTGGACCGGGGAGCTGTTTTTT

j_gene: TRBJ2-7
v_gene: TRBV27
d_gene: TRBD2
abundance: many
CDR3aa: CASSPRTSGSYGRAYEQYF
CDR3nt: TGTGCCAGCAGTCCGAGGACTAGCGGGAGCTACGGGAGGGCCTACGAGCAGTACTTC

j_gene: TRBJ1-2
v_gene: TRBV2
d_gene: .
abundance: many
CDR3aa: CASSLQGTGYTF
CDR3nt: TGTGCCAGCAGCTTACAGGGAACTGGCTACACCTTC